This T cell receptor (beta chain) emerged from a study of T cells in Graves' hyperthyroidism and ophthalmopathy. In germline, CDR1 is MDHEN, CDR2 SYDVKM. V trimming: 5 bases; J trimming: 5 bases; junction bases outside the gene matches: 8. This CDR3 region has 14 residues. Amplified TCR beta CDR3 regions derived from RNA transcripts. TCR CDR3 underwent first-round RT-PCR with the HTBI primer set. Each CDR3 protein is one row after TCRdb ran MiXCR on the multiplex PCR reads. The data show 700,000 to 950,000 distinct CDR3 sequences, approximately 40% seen once. This clonotype was detected a few times. The clonotype was recovered from a woman aged 40-49 years with Graves' hyperthyroidism. The V gene is TRBV28, the J gene TRBJ2-5; 7 bases are a match to TRBD1. The sequencing input was blood. In DNA form, the CDR3 reads TGTGCCAGCAGTGGGACAGACCTTATGGAGACCCAGTACTTC. Its translation: CASSGTDLMETQYF. The variable domain in full, with the rest retrieved from reference TRBV28 and TRBJ2-5, is DVKVTQSSRYLVKRTGEKVFLECVQDMDHENMFWYRQDPGLGLRLIYFSYDVKMKEKGDIPEGYSVSREKKERFSLILESASTNQTSMYLCASSGTDLMETQYFGPGTRLLVL.